This TCR beta chain was sequenced in a study of identical twins. Study results and limitations: Interpretation of the results relied on cross-sectional statistical analysis and not on following the same donors. Out-of-frame alpha sequences shared by twins showed excess low generation probability. Analyses of zero insertions could be partly confounded by invariant MAIT and iNKT cells.

With regard to this clonotype: The antigen remains unidentified.

Through template switching, a universal primer site was introduced, and the cDNA contained unique molecular identifiers. TCRdb recomputed calls from the 5' RACE reads with MiXCR, one row per CDR3 protein. The sample has more than 250,000 distinct CDR3 sequences, about 8.3% seen once; the top ten hold about 2.1%. Looked up from germline, CDR1 is DFQATT and CDR2 is SNEGSKA (reference sequence). The CDR3 loop spans 17 amino acids. These same records also appear under a second study, on yellow fever vaccine responses in identical twins.

V is TRBV20-1 and J is TRBJ2-5, with 10 bases lining up with TRBD2. Sequencing was done on a sample of memory (CD45RO+) T cells sorted from blood. This clonotype originated in a woman younger than 35 in good health. The CDR3, as DNA: TGCTGCGCTAGAGATTTATCCAGCGGGGGGGATCTCGAGACCCAGTACTTC. It yields the protein CCARDLSSGGDLETQYF.